This entry features one TCR beta chain sequence. This CDR3 has 18 amino acids. Trimming cost V 1 base and J 0 bases; bases outside gene matches: 13. Germline CDR1 is GTSNPN and CDR2 is SVGIG (reference sequence). The sample originates from a study of T-cell memory formation after mild COVID-19. Across the study: Clusters were largely donor specific.

One entry per CDR3 protein results from TCRdb running MiXCR on the 5' RACE reads. The table lists 210,000 or so distinct CDR3 sequences, about 27% of them singletons. J is TRBJ2-7 and V is TRBV30; TRBD2 matches 9 bases. The TCR comes from an adult woman who had mild COVID-19 (a few samples of this study predate the infection). Cell type and time point are not known. The material sequenced was PBMCs or a T cell subset sorted from them (not recorded which). The CDR3 nucleotides are TGTGCCTGGAGTGGATCCTCCCGTAGCGGGAGCGGCTCCTACGAGCAGTACTTC. It specifies CAWSGSSRSGSGSYEQYF.